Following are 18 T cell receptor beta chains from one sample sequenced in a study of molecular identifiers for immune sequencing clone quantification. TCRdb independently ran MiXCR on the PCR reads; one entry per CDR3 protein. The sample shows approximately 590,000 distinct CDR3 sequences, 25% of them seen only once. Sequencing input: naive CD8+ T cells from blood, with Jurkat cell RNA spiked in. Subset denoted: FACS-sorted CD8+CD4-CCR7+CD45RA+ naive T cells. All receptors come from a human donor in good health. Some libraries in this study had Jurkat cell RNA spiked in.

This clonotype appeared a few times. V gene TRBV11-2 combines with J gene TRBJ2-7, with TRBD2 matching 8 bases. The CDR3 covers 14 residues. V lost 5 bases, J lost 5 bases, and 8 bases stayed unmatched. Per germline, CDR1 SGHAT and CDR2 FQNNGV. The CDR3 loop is CASSPSSGGDEQYF. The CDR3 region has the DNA TGTGCCAGCAGCCCCAGCAGCGGGGGCGACGAGCAGTACTTC.

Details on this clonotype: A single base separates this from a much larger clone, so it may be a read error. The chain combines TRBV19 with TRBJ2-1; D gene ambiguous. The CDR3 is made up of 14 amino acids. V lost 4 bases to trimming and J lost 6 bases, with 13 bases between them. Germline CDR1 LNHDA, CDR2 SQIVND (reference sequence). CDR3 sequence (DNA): TGTGCCAGTAGTAGTCACGGTCCCCCCAATGAGCAGTTCTTC. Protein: CASSSHGPPNEQFF.

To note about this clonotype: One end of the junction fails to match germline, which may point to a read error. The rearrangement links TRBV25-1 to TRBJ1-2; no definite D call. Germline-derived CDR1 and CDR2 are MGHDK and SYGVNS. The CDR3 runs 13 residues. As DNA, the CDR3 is TGTACCAGCAGCGTGACTTCTAACTATGGCTACACCTTC. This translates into CTSSVTSNYGYTF.

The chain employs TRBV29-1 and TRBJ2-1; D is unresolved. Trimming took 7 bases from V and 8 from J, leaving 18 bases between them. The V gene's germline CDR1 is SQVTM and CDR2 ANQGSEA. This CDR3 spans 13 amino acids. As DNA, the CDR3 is TGCAGCGCCGCGCCAGACCCCTGGGATGAGCAGTTCTTC. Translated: CSAAPDPWDEQFF.

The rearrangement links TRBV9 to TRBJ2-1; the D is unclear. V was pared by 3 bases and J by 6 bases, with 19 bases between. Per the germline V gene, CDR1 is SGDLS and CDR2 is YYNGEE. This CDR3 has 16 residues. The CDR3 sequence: CASSGSRVENFNEQFF. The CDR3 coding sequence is TGTGCCAGCAGCGGGTCCCGGGTCGAGAACTTCAATGAGCAGTTCTTC. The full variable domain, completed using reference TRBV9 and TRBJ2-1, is DSGVTQTPKHLITATGQRVTLRCSPRSGDLSVYWYQQSLDQGLQFLIQYYNGEERAKGNILERFSAQQFPDLHSELNLSSLELGDSALYFCASSGSRVENFNEQFFGPGTRLTVL.

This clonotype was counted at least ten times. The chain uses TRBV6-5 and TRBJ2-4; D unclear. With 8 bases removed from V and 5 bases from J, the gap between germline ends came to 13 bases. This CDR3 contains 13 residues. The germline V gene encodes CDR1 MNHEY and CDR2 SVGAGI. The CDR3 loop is CASRSSVENIQYF. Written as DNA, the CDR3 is TGTGCCAGCCGGTCCAGCGTGGAAAACATTCAGTACTTC.

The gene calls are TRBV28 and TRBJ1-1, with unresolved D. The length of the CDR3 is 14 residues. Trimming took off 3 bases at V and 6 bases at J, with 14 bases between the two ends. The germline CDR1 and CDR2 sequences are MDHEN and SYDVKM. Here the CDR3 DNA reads TGTGCCAGCAGTTTTGCGGTTTTGGGCTCTGAAGCTTTCTTT. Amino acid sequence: CASSFAVLGSEAFF.

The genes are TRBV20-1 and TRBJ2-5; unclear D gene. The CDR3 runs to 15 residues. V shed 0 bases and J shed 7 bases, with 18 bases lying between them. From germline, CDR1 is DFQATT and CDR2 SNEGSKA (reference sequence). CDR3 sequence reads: CSARDLLRVPGTQYF. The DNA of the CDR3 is TGCAGTGCTAGAGATCTGTTAAGGGTGCCAGGGACCCAGTACTTC.

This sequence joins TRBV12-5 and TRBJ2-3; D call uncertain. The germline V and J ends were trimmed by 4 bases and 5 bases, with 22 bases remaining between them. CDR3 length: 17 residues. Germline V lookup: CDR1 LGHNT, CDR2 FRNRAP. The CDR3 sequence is CASGSSPSVLNKDTQYF. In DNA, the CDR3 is TGTGCTAGTGGTTCCTCCCCCTCGGTTCTGAACAAAGATACGCAGTATTTT.

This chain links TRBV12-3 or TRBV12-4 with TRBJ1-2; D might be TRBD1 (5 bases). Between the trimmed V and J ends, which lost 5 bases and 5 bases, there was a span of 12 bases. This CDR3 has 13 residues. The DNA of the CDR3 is TGTGCCAGCAGTGGAGACAGCACTTATGGCTACACCTTC. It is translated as CASSGDSTYGYTF.

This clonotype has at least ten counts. The CDR3 coding sequence is TGTGCCAGCAGCTTGTCGGGTCCGGGCGTGAGGGACGGCTACACCTTC. This translates into CASSLSGPGVRDGYTF. The chain joins TRBV5-6 to TRBJ1-2, with D perhaps TRBD1 (5 bases). V lost 1 base, J lost 8 bases, and 21 bases lay in between. From germline, CDR1 is SGHDT and CDR2 YYEEEE. The CDR3 length is 16 residues.

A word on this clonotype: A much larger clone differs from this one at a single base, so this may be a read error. The CDR3, as DNA: TGTGCCAGCAGCTTAGGGGGGAATGATACCCAGCATTTT. Translated, it gives CASSLGGNDTQHF. The chain joins TRBV7-4 to TRBJ1-5; D may be TRBD1 (5 bases). CDR1 and CDR2 (germline): SGHVT, SQSDAQ. The CDR3 spans 13 residues. V dropped 1 base and J dropped 11 bases, with 12 bases sitting between them.

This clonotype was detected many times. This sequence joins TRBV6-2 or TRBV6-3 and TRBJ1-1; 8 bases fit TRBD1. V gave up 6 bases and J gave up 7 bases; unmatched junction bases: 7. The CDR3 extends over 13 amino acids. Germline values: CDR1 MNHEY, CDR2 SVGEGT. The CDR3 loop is CASSDRGGDEAFF. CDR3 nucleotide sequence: TGTGCCAGCAGCGACAGGGGCGGCGATGAAGCTTTCTTT.

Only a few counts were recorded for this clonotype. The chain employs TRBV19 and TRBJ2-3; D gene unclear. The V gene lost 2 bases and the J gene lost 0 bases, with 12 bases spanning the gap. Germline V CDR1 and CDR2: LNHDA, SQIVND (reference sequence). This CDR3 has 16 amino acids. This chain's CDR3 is CASSISISASTDTQYF. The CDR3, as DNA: TGTGCCAGTAGTATAAGCATATCAGCTAGCACAGATACGCAGTATTTT.

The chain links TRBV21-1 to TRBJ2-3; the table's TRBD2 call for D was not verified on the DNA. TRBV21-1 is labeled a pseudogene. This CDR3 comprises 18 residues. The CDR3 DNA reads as TGTGCCAGCAGCAAAAGGGGGCTAGCGGGATTTGATGCAGATACGCAGTATTTT. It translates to CASSKRGLAGFDADTQYF.

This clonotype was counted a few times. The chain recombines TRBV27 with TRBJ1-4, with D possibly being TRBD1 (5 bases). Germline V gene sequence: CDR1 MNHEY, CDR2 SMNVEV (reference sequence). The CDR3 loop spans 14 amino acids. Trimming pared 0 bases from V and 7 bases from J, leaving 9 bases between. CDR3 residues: CASSLSQGVEKLFF. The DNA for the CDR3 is TGTGCCAGCAGTTTATCTCAGGGAGTTGAAAAACTGTTTTTT. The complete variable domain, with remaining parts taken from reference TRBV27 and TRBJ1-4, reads EAQVTQNPRYLITVTGKKLTVTCSQNMNHEYMSWYRQDPGLGLRQIYYSMNVEVTDKGDVPEGYKVSRKEKRNFPLILESPSPNQTSLYFCASSLSQGVEKLFFGSGTQLSVL.

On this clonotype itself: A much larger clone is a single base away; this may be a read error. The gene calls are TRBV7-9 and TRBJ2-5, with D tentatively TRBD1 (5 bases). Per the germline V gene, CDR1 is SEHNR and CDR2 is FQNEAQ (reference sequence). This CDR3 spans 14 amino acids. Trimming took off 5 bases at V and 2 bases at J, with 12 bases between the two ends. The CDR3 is CASSHRQFQETQYF. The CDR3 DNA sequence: TGTGCCAGCAGCCATAGACAGTTTCAAGAGACCCAGTACTTC.

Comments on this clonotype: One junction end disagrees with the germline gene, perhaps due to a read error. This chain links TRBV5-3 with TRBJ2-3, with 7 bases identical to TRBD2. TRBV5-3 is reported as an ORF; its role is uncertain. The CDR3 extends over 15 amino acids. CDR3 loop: CASSLWGGGTDTQYF. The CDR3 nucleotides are TGTGCCAGCAGCTTGTGGGGGGGAGGCACAGATACGCAGTATTTT.